Listed here are 30 T cell receptor beta chains from one sample, sequenced in a study of cytomegalovirus exposure and HLA in healthy donors. The PCR was carried out with 60 Vbeta primers and 13 Jbeta primers. Method: immunoSEQ multiplex PCR; TCRdb's copy keeps in-frame clones and lacks some. The sample records roughly 100,000 clones, roughly 73% being singletons. The source material was PBMCs. The origin of the receptors is a woman aged 35 to 49 in good health and CMV-seropositive.

This clone was counted only a few times. The rearrangement joins TRBV2 to TRBJ2-6, with a tentative D call TRBD2 (5 bases). The germline V gene has CDR1 SNHLY and CDR2 FYNNEI. V lost 11 bases to trimming and J lost 4 bases, with 15 bases between them. CDR3 length: 14 residues. The CDR3 spells CARQEVTGANVLTF. The CDR3, as DNA: TGTGCCCGCCAGGAGGTAACCGGGGCCAACGTCCTGACTTTC.

The V and J genes are TRBV7-9 and TRBJ2-2; 12 bases line up with TRBD2. Germline V gives CDR1 SEHNR, CDR2 FQNEAQ (reference sequence). V lost 5 bases to trimming and J lost 4 bases; unmatched junction nucleotides: 2. The length of the CDR3 is 15 residues. This chain's CDR3 is CASSPTSGGTGELFF. In DNA form, the CDR3 reads TGTGCCAGCAGCCCGACTAGCGGGGGCACCGGGGAGCTGTTTTTT. Based on the CDR3 plus reference TRBV7-9 and TRBJ2-2, the full variable domain is DTGVSQNPRHKITKRGQNVTFRCDPISEHNRLYWYRQTLGQGPEFLTYFQNEAQLEKSRLLSDRFSAERPKGSFSTLEIQRTEQGDSAMYLCASSPTSGGTGELFFGEGSRLTVL.

The chain joins TRBV9 to TRBJ2-7, with 7 positions matching TRBD2. The junction had 22 bases not matched to a gene; V was cut back by 1 base and J by 6 bases. This CDR3 comprises 19 residues. CDR1 is SGDLS and CDR2 is YYNGEE in the germline V gene. Here the CDR3 reads CASSVSSLVAGESYGEQYF. CDR3 in DNA: TGTGCCAGCAGCGTATCCAGTCTCGTAGCGGGTGAATCCTATGGCGAGCAGTACTTC.

This chain links TRBV6-1 with TRBJ2-4; D may be TRBD1 (5 bases). The CDR3 is 14 amino acids. V was clipped by 6 bases and J by 6 bases, with 15 bases between them. Germline CDR1 is MNHNS and CDR2 is SASEGT. CDR3 coding DNA: TGTGCCAGCAGCCCCCAGGGTACCGGAAACATTCAGTACTTC. Translated, it gives CASSPQGTGNIQYF.

The chain links TRBV28 to TRBJ2-5; D unclear. Germline V gene sequence: CDR1 MDHEN, CDR2 SYDVKM. With 4 bases removed from V and 4 bases from J, the gap between germline ends came to 10 bases. The CDR3 totals 13 residues. The CDR3 spells CASSWAGRETQYF. CDR3 in DNA: TGTGCCAGCAGTTGGGCTGGGCGAGAGACCCAGTACTTC.

This chain uses TRBV4-2 with TRBJ2-1; TRBD2 matches 9 bases. Trimming took 1 base from V and 6 from J; bases not matched to a gene: 13. Germline CDR1 LGHNA, CDR2 YNFKEQ. The CDR3 has 18 residues. CDR3 amino acids: CASSQGVSLGLASNEQFF. CDR3 nucleotides: TGTGCCAGCAGCCAAGGAGTCTCGCTAGGACTAGCGTCCAATGAGCAGTTCTTC.

This rearrangement joins TRBV11-2 to TRBJ2-1; tentative D call: TRBD1 (7 bases). The CDR3 is made up of 15 amino acids. V lost 2 bases, J lost 7 bases, and 15 bases lay in between. Germline CDR1 is SGHAT and CDR2 is FQNNGV. The CDR3 DNA reads as TGTGCCAGCAGCTTAAGGGGTTCAGGGGGGAATGAGCAGTTCTTC. It translates to CASSLRGSGGNEQFF.

In this sample, this clone turned up a few times. The chain couples TRBV11-3 to TRBJ2-1, with 12 bases aligning to TRBD2. V shed 5 bases and J 7 bases; nucleotides not matched to a gene: 18. The CDR3 covers 19 residues. The germline V gene encodes CDR1 SGHNT and CDR2 YENEEA. CDR3 DNA sequence: TGTGCCAGCAGCCCAAATACCCCGACTAGCGGGAGTGAGCGGAATGAGCAGTTCTTC. Encoded protein: CASSPNTPTSGSERNEQFF.

This clone was found a few times. The V and J genes are TRBV5-6 and TRBJ1-2; possibly TRBD1 for D (6 bases). The CDR3 is 15 residues long. Germline V CDR1 and CDR2: SGHDT, YYEEEE. V lost 3 bases and J 5 bases, leaving 17 bases between the germline ends. The CDR3 DNA sequence: TGTGCCAGCAGCTCGACCGACACAGGGCCGTATGGCTACACCTTC. As protein: CASSSTDTGPYGYTF.

V is TRBV9 and J is TRBJ2-3; the match to TRBD1 covers 7 bases. Trimming cost V 5 bases and J 10 bases; bases outside gene matches: 13. In germline, CDR1 is SGDLS, CDR2 YYNGEE. The CDR3 has 14 residues. The CDR3 region has the DNA TGTGCCAGCAGTTCCTTAAGACAGGGTCGGGCGCAGTATTTT. This sequence encodes CASSSLRQGRAQYF.

This chain connects TRBV7-3 to TRBJ2-1; possible D gene TRBD1, 6 bases. The CDR3 is 13 amino acids. The V end lost 1 base, the J end lost 7 bases, and 8 bases lay between the germline ends. Per germline, CDR1 SGHTA and CDR2 FQGTGA. CDR3 in amino acids: CASSLRGRNEQFF. In DNA, the CDR3 is TGTGCCAGCAGCTTAAGGGGGCGGAATGAGCAGTTCTTC. Combining the CDR3 with reference TRBV7-3 and TRBJ2-1 gives the whole variable domain GAGVSQTPSNKVTEKGKYVELRCDPISGHTALYWYRQSLGQGPEFLIYFQGTGAADDSGLPNDRFFAVRPEGSVSTLKIQRTERGDSAVYLCASSLRGRNEQFFGPGTRLTVL.

This clone appeared once. This chain links TRBV7-9 with TRBJ2-3; 7 positions match TRBD2. Unmatched junction bases numbered 10, after V lost 5 bases and J lost 2 bases. This CDR3 has 16 amino acids. In germline, CDR1 is SEHNR, CDR2 FQNEAQ (reference sequence). Written as DNA, the CDR3 is TGTGCCAGCAGCCCCCATCTAGCGGACTCCACAGATACGCAGTATTTT. Its translation is CASSPHLADSTDTQYF.

The chain couples TRBV7-6 to TRBJ1-3; the match to TRBD1 covers 8 bases. The V segment lost 1 base and the J segment 4 bases; nucleotides outside the gene matches: 3. Germline V gene lookup returns CDR1 SGHVS and CDR2 FNYEAQ. The CDR3 contains 15 residues. The CDR3, as DNA: TGTGCCAGCAGCTTAGGACAGGGGCCAGGAAACACCATATATTTT. Translated: CASSLGQGPGNTIYF. The whole variable domain, filled in from reference TRBV7-6 and TRBJ1-3, reads GAGVSQSPRYKVTKRGQDVALRCDPISGHVSLYWYRQALGQGPEFLTYFNYEAQQDKSGLPNDRFSAERPEGSISTLTIQRTEQRDSAMYRCASSLGQGPGNTIYFGEGSWLTVV.

V and J are TRBV27 and TRBJ1-6; TRBD1 might be the D (5 bases). CDR1 is MNHEY, CDR2 SMNVEV, per germline (reference sequence). The CDR3 covers 13 residues. V shed 4 bases and J shed 16 bases, with 17 bases lying between them. The CDR3 loop reads CASSSPRTWQLHF. In nucleotides, the CDR3 is TGTGCCAGCAGTTCCCCACGGACATGGCAGCTCCACTTT.

This clone occurred once. The chain combines TRBV7-6 with TRBJ1-1; D remains ambiguous. Germline V lookup: CDR1 SGHVS, CDR2 FNYEAQ. The CDR3 loop spans 13 amino acids. V lost 1 base and J lost 5, with 8 bases in between. CDR3 amino acids: CASSLGGGTEAFF. The CDR3 DNA reads as TGTGCCAGCAGCTTAGGTGGAGGGACTGAAGCTTTCTTT. The full variable domain, rest sourced from reference TRBV7-6 and TRBJ1-1, is GAGVSQSPRYKVTKRGQDVALRCDPISGHVSLYWYRQALGQGPEFLTYFNYEAQQDKSGLPNDRFSAERPEGSISTLTIQRTEQRDSAMYRCASSLGGGTEAFFGQGTRLTVV.

CDR3: CASSRLALDEQYF. CDR3 in DNA: TGTGCCAGTAGTCGACTAGCGCTCGACGAGCAGTACTTC. V and J are TRBV19 and TRBJ2-7, with 8 bases identical to TRBD2. V was pared by 5 bases and J by 5 bases, with 5 bases of the junction left unmatched. Germline assignment: CDR1 LNHDA and CDR2 SQIVND (reference sequence). The length of the CDR3 is 13 residues.

This clone has a single count. The chain carries TRBV2 and TRBJ2-1; D may be TRBD2 (5 bases). The ends were cut back, 8 bases at V and 7 bases at J, with 15 bases in the middle. Germline CDR1 SNHLY, CDR2 FYNNEI. The CDR3 sequence is 13 residues long. The CDR3 sequence is CASGGGHGNEQFF. The CDR3 DNA sequence: TGTGCCAGCGGCGGAGGCCATGGGAATGAGCAGTTCTTC.

This chain uses TRBV28 with TRBJ1-5, with D possibly TRBD1 on 6 matching bases. The CDR3 totals 13 residues. Germline lookup yields CDR1 MDHEN and CDR2 SYDVKM. Trimming cost V 11 bases and J 1 base, with 12 bases left between them. CDR3 in amino acids: CAVHRDSNQPQHF. In DNA, the CDR3 is TGTGCCGTCCACAGGGACAGCAATCAGCCCCAGCATTTT.

The count of this clone is one. The chain joins TRBV10-3 to TRBJ1-2; D remains unclear. Germline CDR1 and CDR2: ENHRY and SYGVKD. Trimming removed 4 bases from V and 4 bases from J, with 16 bases in between. This CDR3 has 15 amino acids. The CDR3 reads CAISAFLETRYGYTF. CDR3 nucleotide sequence: TGTGCCATCAGTGCGTTTTTAGAGACACGCTATGGCTACACCTTC.

The chain is built from TRBV7-9 and TRBJ2-1, with D perhaps matching TRBD1 (5 bases). Per germline, CDR1 SEHNR and CDR2 FQNEAQ (reference sequence). CDR3 length equals 16 residues. With 2 bases removed from V and 5 bases from J, the gap between germline ends came to 16 bases. The CDR3 reads CASSLRAQDSDNEQFF. The CDR3 nucleotides are TGTGCCAGCAGCTTACGTGCACAGGATTCTGACAATGAGCAGTTCTTC.

A few counts support this clone. The genes are TRBV20-1 and TRBJ2-7, with D unclear. The CDR3 extends over 11 amino acids. The V gene's germline CDR1 is DFQATT and CDR2 SNEGSKA (reference sequence). V lost 3 bases, J lost 6 bases, and 9 bases lay in between. The CDR3 reads CSASSPGEQYF. As DNA, the CDR3 is TGCAGTGCTAGTAGCCCGGGCGAGCAGTACTTC.

The chain is built from TRBV2 and TRBJ2-7, with D tentatively TRBD2 (5 bases). V lost 8 bases, J lost 4 bases, and 6 bases lay in between. The germline CDR1 and CDR2 sequences are SNHLY and FYNNEI. This CDR3 comprises 10 residues. In DNA, the CDR3 is TGTGCCAGCGGAGGTTACGAGCAGTACTTC. Translating gives CASGGYEQYF.

The V call is TRBV4-1, the J call TRBJ1-1, with 7 bases that match TRBD1. The junction had 11 bases not matched to a gene; V was cut back by 5 bases and J by 5 bases. This CDR3 is built from 15 residues. CDR1 is MGHRA and CDR2 is YSYEKL in the germline V gene. CDR3 nucleotide sequence: TGCGCCAGCAGCGATTACAGGGGCGGTGGAACTGAAGCTTTCTTT. It yields the protein CASSDYRGGGTEAFF.

The V and J genes are TRBV5-1 and TRBJ1-1, with a possible D match to TRBD1 (5 bases). The germline gives CDR1 SGHRS, CDR2 YFSETQ. CDR3 length: 15 amino acids. Between the trimmed V and J ends, which lost 7 bases and 0 bases, there was a span of 16 bases. This chain's CDR3 is CASDEVGGMNTEAFF. The CDR3 DNA reads TGCGCCAGCGACGAGGTGGGGGGTATGAACACTGAAGCTTTCTTT.

CDR3 coding DNA: TGTGCCAGCAGGAAGTCCTACAGGGGGACGTGGGGAAACACCATATATTTT. This translates into CASRKSYRGTWGNTIYF. The chain uses TRBV27 and TRBJ1-3, with 8 bases identical to TRBD1. This CDR3 has 17 residues. CDR1 and CDR2 from the germline V gene are MNHEY and SMNVEV (reference sequence). V trimming: 6 bases; J trimming: 4 bases; junction bases outside the gene matches: 14.

To note about this clone: One end of the junction varies from germline; a read error may be responsible. The chain is built from TRBV7-9 and TRBJ2-1; 11 positions agree with TRBD1. This CDR3 contains 15 residues. CDR1 is SEHNR and CDR2 is FQNEAQ in the germline V gene (reference sequence). The CDR3 DNA follows: TGTTCCAGCAGCATCGGACAGGGGGCGAGGAATGAGCAGTTCTTC. This gives the protein CSSSIGQGARNEQFF.

This chain joins TRBV18 and TRBJ2-5; 7 bases are shared with TRBD1. The CDR3 length is 15 residues. Per germline, CDR1 KGHSH and CDR2 LQKENI. The V gene end was trimmed by 2 bases and the J gene end by 3 bases; junction bases not matched to a gene: 6. The DNA for the CDR3 is TGTGCCAGCTCACCAGGGGTTGGGACAGAAGAGACCCAGTACTTC. This codes for CASSPGVGTEETQYF.

This chain links TRBV5-1 with TRBJ1-1, with a weak D call TRBD1 (5 bases). Trimming left V 4 bases short and J 6 bases short, with 13 bases between. CDR3 length equals 13 residues. Germline-derived CDR1 and CDR2 are SGHRS and YFSETQ. The CDR3: CASSRWGDSEAFF. The CDR3 coding sequence is TGCGCCAGCAGCCGATGGGGGGACTCTGAAGCTTTCTTT.

The CDR3 sequence is CSVGGVTNYEQYF. The CDR3 DNA sequence: TGCAGCGTTGGCGGGGTGACGAACTACGAGCAGTACTTC. The chain uses TRBV29-1 and TRBJ2-7; TRBD2 might be the D (6 bases). Between the trimmed V and J ends, which lost 4 bases and 3 bases, there was a span of 13 bases. The germline V gene has CDR1 SQVTM and CDR2 ANQGSEA. The CDR3 is 13 amino acids.

The gene calls are TRBV5-5 and TRBJ1-1; D possibly corresponds to TRBD1 (6 bases). This CDR3 is built from 14 residues. V dropped 4 bases and J dropped 1 base, with 11 bases sitting between them. The germline V gene has CDR1 SGHKS and CDR2 YYEKEE (reference sequence). The CDR3 loop is CASSLGQPNTEAFF. Here the CDR3 DNA reads TGTGCCAGCAGCCTGGGACAACCGAACACTGAAGCTTTCTTT.